The text below deals with one T cell receptor beta chain. Other DNA sequences in this specimen translate into the identical CDR3. The data derive from a study of shared clonotypes between healthy human individuals. Study in general: Each donor contributed plates that comprised three CD4 naive, three CD4 memory, two CD8 naive and one CD8 memory.

This CDR3 has 13 amino acids. V was trimmed by 5 bases and J by 0 bases, leaving 5 bases between them. CDR1 is KGHSH, CDR2 LQKENI, per germline. Profiling relied on immunoSEQ multiplex PCR, and the TCRdb table lists in-frame clones only, not all of them. The table has 1.6 million or so clones, roughly 95% seen once. This chain connects TRBV18 to TRBJ2-1; D may be TRBD2 (5 bases). This TCR was recovered from a man aged 25 to 40 in good health. Sequencing was done on a sample of naive CD4+ T cells sorted from blood. Subset denoted: CD45RA+ positively selected. CDR3 region: CASSGSSYNEQFF. The CDR3 DNA is TGTGCCAGCTCAGGGAGCTCCTACAATGAGCAGTTCTTC.